This entry describes one T cell receptor beta chain. Its antigen remains unidentified. No per-base quality is available; no much larger clone lies one base away. This sample stems from a study of blood T cell repertoires in COVID-19 (dated by TCRdb to the early 2020s). Regarding the research as a whole: The collaborator samples originated in the United States, Italy and Spain and spanned the acute and convalescent phases of COVID-19. The material from the prospective study consisted of cDNA or gDNA derived from T cells, B-cell-depleted T cells, or PBMCs. The dataset comprised deeply sampled blood TCRbeta repertoires from subjects exposed to, actively infected with, or recovered from COVID-19. The repertoires were released in a freely available public database meant as a resource for research on the immune response to SARS-CoV-2. Samples came from the ongoing ImmuneRACE study (first 160 participants) plus 1,254 subjects from 6 global collaborators. A de-identified subject ID, COVID-19 status, age in years and sex were almost always included in the sample metadata. Where HLA class I and class II types were available, the types were taken from metadata supplied by the sample provider, not from assay-based typing.

Enrolling through a virtual design, the prospective study's participants ranged in age from roughly 18 to 95 years and lived across 24 United States geographic areas. Cohort assignment in the prospective study relied on participant-reported clinical history from a screening survey and a study questionnaire. Recovered participants in ImmuneRACE Cohort 3 were defined as having two consecutive negative NP/OP PCR tests, clearance from a healthcare professional, or resolution of symptoms. In the prospective study, mobile phlebotomists collected whole blood, serum and a nasopharyngeal or oropharyngeal swab from each participant. Participants in the prospective study had the option to provide additional blood draws and questionnaires over a roughly 2-month period. Blood samples from the prospective study were shipped frozen or at room temperature prior to DNA extraction. The immunoSEQ Assay, a bias-controlled multiplex PCR, was used to amplify TCRbeta CDR3 regions from genomic DNA. Concerning the study's data processing: The number of nucleated cells in each sample was estimated from the amplification of reference gene primers within the assay. To quantify the absolute abundance of each unique TCRbeta CDR3 rearrangement, sequence reads were collapsed and filtered. Productive Simpson clonality was computed per sample as the square root of Simpson's diversity index over productive rearrangements. TCRdb retrieved this table from immuneACCESS and kept in-frame rearrangements only. Not all clones are present; in checked studies, unresolved V genes account for under half, and no reason is known for the remainder. V, J and clone size reflect that table, while D and trimming were determined from the DNA. For this sample the table gives a few hundred thousand clones, of which 80% to 90% were detected only once. Roughly a tenth of the sample rests with the top ten.

Spanning cysteine to phenylalanine, the CDR3 consists of 12 amino acids. Solely the CDR3 DNA is kept, with 36 bases framed from the first base. Via the germline V gene (reference sequence), CDR1 is GTSNPN and CDR2 SVGIG. The junction shows trimming of 5 bases on V and 0 bases on J, plus 7 bases between the germline ends. Study-level results and caveats: The quantity of clinical and demographic metadata differed by source and by participant and was supplied without curation.

The V and J genes are TRBV30 and TRBJ1-2; no D gene call is confident. The source of this sequence is a woman between 45 and 60 years old who had recovered from COVID-19. Sequenced sample: PBMCs or T cells enriched from blood (not recorded which). CDR3 protein: CAWGRANYGYTF. Read as DNA, the sequence is TGTGCCTGGGGCCGAGCTAACTATGGCTACACCTTC. The CDR3 plus the reference TRBV30 and TRBJ1-2 genes for the other parts give the full variable domain: SQTIHQWPATLVQPVGSPLSLECTVEGTSNPNLYWYRQAAGRGLQLLFYSVGIGQISSEVPQNLSASRPQDRQFILSSKKLLLSDSGFYLCAWGRANYGYTFGSGTRLTVV.